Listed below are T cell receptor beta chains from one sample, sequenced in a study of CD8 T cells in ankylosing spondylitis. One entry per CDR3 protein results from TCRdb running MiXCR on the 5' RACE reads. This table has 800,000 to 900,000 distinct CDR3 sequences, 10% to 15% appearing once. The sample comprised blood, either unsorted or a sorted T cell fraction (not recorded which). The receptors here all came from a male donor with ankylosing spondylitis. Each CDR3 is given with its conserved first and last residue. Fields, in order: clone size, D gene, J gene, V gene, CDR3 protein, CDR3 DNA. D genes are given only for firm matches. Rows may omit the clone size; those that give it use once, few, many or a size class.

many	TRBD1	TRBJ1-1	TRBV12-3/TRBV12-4	CASRPTGGSGHTEAFF	TGTGCCAGCCGTCCTACAGGGGGCTCGGGGCACACTGAAGCTTTCTTT
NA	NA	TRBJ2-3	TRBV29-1	CSVVTAGTSTDTQYF	TGCAGCGTTGTAACTGCGGGGACCAGCACAGATACGCAGTATTTT
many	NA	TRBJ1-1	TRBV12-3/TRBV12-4	CASSPGPLNTEAFF	TGTGCCAGCAGTCCAGGGCCTCTGAACACTGAAGCTTTCTTT
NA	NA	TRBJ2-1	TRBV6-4	CASSEEEDSYNEQFF	TGTGCCAGCAGTGAGGAAGAAGACTCCTACAATGAGCAGTTCTTC
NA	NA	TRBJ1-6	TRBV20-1	CSARSVDSYSPLHF	TGCAGTGCTAGATCAGTAGACAGCTATTCACCCCTCCACTTT
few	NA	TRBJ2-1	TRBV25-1	CASSEPAGGETSYNEQFF	TGTGCCAGCAGTGAGCCGGCGGGCGGGGAAACCTCCTACAATGAGCAGTTCTTC
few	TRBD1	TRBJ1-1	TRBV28	CASGRTGEFWF	TGTGCCAGCGGACGGACAGGAGAGTTTTGGTTT
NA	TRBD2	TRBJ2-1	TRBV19	CASSETSGTFYNEQFF	TGTGCCAGTAGTGAGACTAGCGGGACCTTCTACAATGAGCAGTTCTTC
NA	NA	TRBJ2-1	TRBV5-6	CASSFMAYNEQFF	TGTGCCAGCAGCTTTATGGCTTACAATGAGCAGTTCTTC
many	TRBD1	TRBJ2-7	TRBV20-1	CSARDRGEQYF	TGCAGTGCTAGGGACAGGGGCGAGCAGTACTTC
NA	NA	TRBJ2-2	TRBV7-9	CASSLVQGTGELFF	TGTGCCAGCAGCTTAGTTCAGGGGACCGGGGAGCTGTTTTTT
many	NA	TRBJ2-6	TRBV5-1	CASSLGGTNSGANVLTF	TGCGCCAGCAGCTTGGGAGGGACCAACTCTGGGGCCAACGTCCTGACTTTC
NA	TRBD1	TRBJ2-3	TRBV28	CASSLLGGRGQGTQYF	TGTGCCAGCAGTTTATTAGGGGGCAGGGGGCAAGGAACGCAGTATTTT
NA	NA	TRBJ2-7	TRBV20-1	CSAIPGRQVYEQYF	TGCAGTGCTATACCGGGACGGCAAGTCTACGAGCAGTACTTC
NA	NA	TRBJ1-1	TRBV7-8	CASSLVSGIMNTEAFF	TGTGCCAGCAGCTTAGTGTCGGGGATCATGAACACTGAAGCTTTCTTT
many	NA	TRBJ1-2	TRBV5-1	CASSLGIDGGYTF	TGCGCCAGCAGCCTGGGGATAGACGGTGGCTACACCTTC
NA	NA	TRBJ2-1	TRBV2	CASSEQGWNEQFF	TGTGCCAGCAGTGAACAGGGTTGGAATGAGCAGTTCTTC
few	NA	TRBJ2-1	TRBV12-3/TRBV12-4	CASSLIPSANNEQFF	TGTGCCAGCAGTTTAATTCCCAGCGCAAACAATGAGCAGTTCTTC
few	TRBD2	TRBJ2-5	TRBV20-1	CSASRWVAGQETQYF	TGCAGTGCTAGCCGATGGGTAGCGGGGCAAGAGACCCAGTACTTC
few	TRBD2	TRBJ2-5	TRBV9	CASSADAGTSGTGTQYF	TGTGCCAGCAGCGCCGACGCCGGGACTAGCGGGACGGGGACCCAGTACTTC
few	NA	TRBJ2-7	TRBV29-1	CSVQGRSPYEQYF	TGCAGCGTTCAGGGCAGGAGCCCCTACGAGCAGTACTTC
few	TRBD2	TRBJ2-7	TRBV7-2	CASSLRTGTRPYEQYF	TGTGCCAGCAGCTTAAGGACCGGGACTAGACCCTACGAGCAGTACTTC
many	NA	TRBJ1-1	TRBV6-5	CASSSRGTRAFF	TGTGCCAGCAGTTCCAGAGGGACCCGAGCTTTCTTT
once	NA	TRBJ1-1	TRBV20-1	CSARDQSQAFF	TGCAGTGCTAGAGATCAATCGCAGGCTTTCTTT
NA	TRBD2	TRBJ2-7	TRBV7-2	CASSPELAVTSYEQYF	TGTGCCAGCAGCCCCGAACTAGCGGTAACTTCCTACGAGCAGTACTTC
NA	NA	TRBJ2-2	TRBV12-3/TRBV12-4	CASSRGPLNTGELFF	TGTGCCAGCAGCCGGGGACCCCTGAACACCGGGGAGCTGTTTTTT
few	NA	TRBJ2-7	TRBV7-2	CASSLDHGWSYEQYF	TGTGCCAGCAGCTTAGATCACGGTTGGTCCTACGAGCAGTACTTC
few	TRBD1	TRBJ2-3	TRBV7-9	CASSFNRGSF	TGTGCCAGCAGCTTTAACAGGGGATCTTTT
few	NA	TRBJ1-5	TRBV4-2	CASSQGVAGRNQPQHF	TGTGCCAGCAGCCAAGGAGTCGCAGGGAGGAATCAGCCCCAGCATTTT
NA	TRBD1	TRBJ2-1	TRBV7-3	CASSSLPYRGSKGYNEQFF	TGTGCCAGCAGCTCACTCCCTTACAGGGGAAGTAAAGGCTACAATGAGCAGTTCTTC
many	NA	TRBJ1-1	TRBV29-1	CSVERQNTEAFF	TGCAGCGTTGAGCGACAGAACACTGAAGCTTTCTTT
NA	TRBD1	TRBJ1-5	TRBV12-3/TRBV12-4	CASRTTGGDQPQHF	TGTGCCAGCAGGACCACAGGGGGGGATCAGCCCCAGCATTTT
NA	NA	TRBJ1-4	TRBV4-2	CASSPTGLTNEKLFF	TGTGCCAGCAGCCCTACTGGGTTAACTAATGAAAAACTGTTTTTT
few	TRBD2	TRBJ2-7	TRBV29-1	CSVDRAGGNYEQYF	TGCAGCGTTGACCGAGCGGGGGGGAACTACGAGCAGTACTTC
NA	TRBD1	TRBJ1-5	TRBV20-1	CSAQQGAGNQPQHF	TGCAGTGCTCAACAGGGGGCCGGCAATCAGCCCCAGCATTTT
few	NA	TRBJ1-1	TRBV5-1	CASSLGMVGTEAFF	TGCGCCAGCAGCTTAGGGATGGTTGGCACTGAAGCTTTCTTT
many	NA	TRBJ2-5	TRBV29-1	CSVGWRETQYF	TGCAGCGTTGGTTGGCGGGAGACCCAGTACTTC
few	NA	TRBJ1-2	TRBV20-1	CSAARVANYGYTF	TGCAGTGCCGCTCGGGTGGCTAACTATGGCTACACCTTC
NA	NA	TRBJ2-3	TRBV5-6	CASRRDGSTNTQYF	TGTGCCAGCAGGCGAGACGGTAGCACGAATACGCAGTATTTT
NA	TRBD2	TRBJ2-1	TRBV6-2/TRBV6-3	CASSRRLAPVGNEQFF	TGTGCCAGCAGTCGTCGACTAGCACCGGTAGGCAATGAGCAGTTCTTC
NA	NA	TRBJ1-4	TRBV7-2	CASSPSRERGEKLFF	TGTGCCAGCAGCCCGTCGAGGGAGAGAGGTGAAAAACTGTTTTTT
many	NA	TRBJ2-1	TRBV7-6	CASSPNRLSNEQFF	TGTGCCAGCAGCCCTAACCGACTCTCCAATGAGCAGTTCTTC
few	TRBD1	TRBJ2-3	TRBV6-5	CASSYWGQGNSDTQYF	TGTGCCAGCAGTTACTGGGGACAGGGTAATTCAGATACGCAGTATTTT
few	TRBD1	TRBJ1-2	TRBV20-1	CSAGTEIYGYTF	TGCAGCGCCGGGACAGAGATTTATGGCTACACCTTC
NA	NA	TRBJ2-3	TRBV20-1	CSAPDPTLYSTDTQYF	TGCAGTGCTCCTGACCCGACTCTATACAGCACAGATACGCAGTATTTT
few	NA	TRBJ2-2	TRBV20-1	CSAREQVGGELFF	TGCAGTGCTAGGGAACAAGTAGGGGGGGAGCTGTTTTTT
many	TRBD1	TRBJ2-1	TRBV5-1	CASSSRQGSYNEQFF	TGCGCCAGCAGCTCTCGACAGGGGAGCTACAATGAGCAGTTCTTC
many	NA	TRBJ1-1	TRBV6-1	CASSPIPGADEAFF	TGTGCCAGCAGTCCTATCCCGGGGGCGGATGAAGCTTTCTTT
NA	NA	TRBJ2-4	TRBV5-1	CASSRQSGTPMGQYF	TGCGCCAGCAGCAGACAATCCGGGACACCCATGGGTCAGTACTTC
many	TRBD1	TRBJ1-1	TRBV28	CASSRGQGDEAFF	TGTGCCAGCAGCAGAGGACAGGGAGACGAAGCTTTCTTT
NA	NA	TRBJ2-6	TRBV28	CASSPLRAGANVLTF	TGTGCCAGCAGTCCCCTTAGGGCCGGGGCCAACGTCCTGACTTTC
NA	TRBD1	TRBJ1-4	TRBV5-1	CASSRTGAGEKLFF	TGCGCCAGCAGCCGGACAGGGGCGGGCGAAAAACTGTTTTTT
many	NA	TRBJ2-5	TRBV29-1	CSGREAGETQYF	TGCAGCGGCAGGGAGGCCGGGGAGACCCAGTACTTC
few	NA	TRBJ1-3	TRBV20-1	CSWGQENTIYF	TGCAGTTGGGGGCAGGAAAACACCATATATTTT
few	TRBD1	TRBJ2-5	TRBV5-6	CASSMGTGEETQYF	TGTGCCAGCAGCATGGGGACAGGTGAAGAGACCCAGTACTTC
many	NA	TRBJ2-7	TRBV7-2	CASSPSPATAYEQYF	TGTGCCAGCAGCCCGTCCCCTGCCACCGCCTACGAGCAGTACTTC
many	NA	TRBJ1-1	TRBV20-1	CSARGSAEAFF	TGCAGTGCTAGGGGGAGTGCTGAAGCTTTCTTT
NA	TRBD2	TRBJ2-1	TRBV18	CASSQLAVSYNEQFF	TGTGCCAGCTCACAACTAGCGGTCTCCTACAATGAGCAGTTCTTC
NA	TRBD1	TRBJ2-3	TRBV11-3	CASSTLHGRDRDTQYF	TGTGCCAGCAGCACCCTCCATGGCAGGGACAGAGATACGCAGTATTTT
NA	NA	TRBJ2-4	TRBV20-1	CSALIAGKNIQYF	TGCAGTGCTCTTATAGCAGGCAAAAACATTCAGTACTTC